The 25 T cell receptor beta chains reported below all come from one sample, sequenced in a study of Tregs in tolerant kidney transplant recipients. Some clones are missing from TCRdb's copy, which holds only in-frame ones; the method was immunoSEQ multiplex PCR. The sample carries under 95,000 clones, approximately 90% recorded once. Sequences were derived from Tregs from blood, sampled before the transplant. Every receptor here comes from a human donor who received a combined kidney and bone marrow transplant.

This rearrangement joins TRBV5-5 to TRBJ1-1; 9 positions agree with TRBD1. The germline gives CDR1 SGHKS, CDR2 YYEKEE (reference sequence). This CDR3 spans 15 amino acids. The ends lost 3 bases at V and 5 bases at J; junction bases unmatched: 8. In DNA, the CDR3 is TGTGCCAGCAGCTCCGGACAGGGGTGGTGGACTGAAGCTTTCTTT. Its protein is CASSSGQGWWTEAFF.

The rearrangement links TRBV6-1 to TRBJ1-2, with 9 bases identical to TRBD1. The germline V gene encodes CDR1 MNHNS and CDR2 SASEGT. This CDR3 has 15 amino acids. J lost 2 bases, V lost 0 bases, and 1 base had no gene match. The CDR3 spells CASSEAGTGNYGYTF. The CDR3 region has the DNA TGTGCCAGCAGTGAAGCGGGGACAGGGAACTATGGCTACACCTTC.

The V gene is TRBV7-2, the J gene TRBJ2-1; D ambiguous. V lost 3 bases, J lost 4 bases, and 7 bases lay in between. The germline V gene has CDR1 SGHTA and CDR2 FQGNSA. The CDR3 loop spans 13 amino acids. DNA for the CDR3: TGTGCCAGCAGCTTCGGTAGATACAATGAGCAGTTCTTC. It translates to CASSFGRYNEQFF.

The chain recombines TRBV27 with TRBJ2-3; D possibly corresponds to TRBD1 (6 bases). The germline V and J ends were trimmed by 5 bases and 0 bases, with 12 bases remaining between them. The germline V gene encodes CDR1 MNHEY and CDR2 SMNVEV (reference sequence). The CDR3 contains 15 residues. The CDR3 region has the DNA TGTGCCAGCAGTCGCTGGACAGCGAGCACAGATACGCAGTATTTT. It encodes CASSRWTASTDTQYF.

This clone is a singleton in its sample. The chain carries TRBV28 and TRBJ2-5, with 9 nucleotides matching TRBD2. The germline V gene has CDR1 MDHEN and CDR2 SYDVKM. This CDR3 has 15 amino acids. With 11 bases clipped from V and 11 bases from J, the junction kept 21 bases outside the gene matches. The CDR3 sequence is CASSSGSGRPGEQYF. DNA of the CDR3: TGTGCCTCCTCCTCCGGGAGCGGGAGGCCGGGAGAGCAGTACTTC.

CDR3 nucleotide sequence: TGTGCCAGCAGCTTAGGTCAAATAGAGACCCAGTACTTC. The encoded protein is CASSLGQIETQYF. The gene calls are TRBV7-2 and TRBJ2-5; D not certain. This CDR3 comprises 13 residues. V was shortened by 1 base and J by 4 bases, with 7 bases between the two germline ends. Germline CDR1 reads SGHTA; CDR2 reads FQGNSA. The variable domain in full, completed from reference TRBV7-2 and TRBJ2-5, reads GAGVSQSPSNKVTEKGKDVELRCDPISGHTALYWYRQSLGQGLEFLIYFQGNSAPDKSGLPSDRFSAERTGGSVSTLTIQRTQQEDSAVYLCASSLGQIETQYFGPGTRLLVL.

The genes are TRBV19 and TRBJ1-1; D possibly corresponds to TRBD1 (5 bases). Germline-derived CDR1 and CDR2 are LNHDA and SQIVND (reference sequence). CDR3 length: 15 amino acids. Trimming left V 3 bases short and J 1 base short, with 12 bases between. In DNA form, the CDR3 reads TGTGCCAGTAGTATCTTGGGGGAGACGAACACTGAAGCTTTCTTT. Translating it yields CASSILGETNTEAFF.

The CDR3 nucleotides read TGTGCCAGCAAATTCGACAGGGCAAGAGACTACGAGCAGTACTTC. As protein: CASKFDRARDYEQYF. The chain carries TRBV2 and TRBJ2-7; 7 nucleotides match TRBD1. V was pared by 7 bases and J by 3 bases, with 12 bases of the junction left unmatched. The CDR3 totals 15 residues. CDR1 is SNHLY, CDR2 FYNNEI, per germline.

The chain combines TRBV27 with TRBJ2-6; D may correspond to TRBD1 or TRBD2 (5 bases each). Germline V gene data show CDR1 as MNHEY and CDR2 as SMNVEV (reference sequence). Deletions cut 5 bases from V and 0 bases from J, with 11 bases between. The CDR3 extends over 16 amino acids. The DNA of the CDR3 is TGTGCCAGCAGTCCCTGGGGGTTCTCTGGGGCCAACGTCCTGACTTTC. Residues: CASSPWGFSGANVLTF.

The gene calls are TRBV29-1 and TRBJ2-1; perhaps TRBD2 as D (6 bases). Per the germline V gene, CDR1 is SQVTM and CDR2 is ANQGSEA. V dropped 5 bases and J dropped 4 bases, with 18 bases sitting between them. There are 15 residues in the CDR3. The CDR3 loop reads CSVFSGVALYNEQFF. CDR3 nucleotides: TGCAGCGTTTTTTCGGGAGTGGCCCTATACAATGAGCAGTTCTTC.

This rearrangement joins TRBV28 to TRBJ2-2, with TRBD1 as a possible D gene (5 bases). The CDR3 length is 13 residues. Germline V gene data show CDR1 as MDHEN and CDR2 as SYDVKM. V lost 7 bases, J lost 3 bases, and 9 bases lay in between. CDR3 nucleotide sequence: TGTGCCAGCACGAGACAGCACACCGGGGAGCTGTTTTTT. Encoded protein: CASTRQHTGELFF. Full variable domain (remainder filled in from reference TRBV28 and TRBJ2-2): DVKVTQSSRYLVKRTGEKVFLECVQDMDHENMFWYRQDPGLGLRLIYFSYDVKMKEKGDIPEGYSVSREKKERFSLILESASTNQTSMYLCASTRQHTGELFFGEGSRLTVL.

On this clone itself: A junction boundary mismatches the germline segment, possibly from a read error. This chain uses TRBV7-7 with TRBJ2-5; TRBD1 or TRBD2 may be the D gene (5 bases each). The CDR3 loop spans 14 amino acids. Germline lookup yields CDR1 SSHAT and CDR2 FNYEAQ (reference sequence). CDR3: CASSPGPSGETQYF. CDR3 coding DNA: TGTGCTAGCAGCCCGGGGCCGTCTGGGGAGACCCAGTACTTC.

This clone was seen just once. The gene calls are TRBV11-2 and TRBJ2-7; 9 bases are shared with TRBD2. In germline, CDR1 is SGHAT, CDR2 FQNNGV. V lost 4 bases, J lost 4 bases, and 5 bases stayed unmatched. This CDR3 contains 14 residues. CDR3 nucleotides: TGTGCCAGCAGCTCCGTAGCGGGGGTATACGAGCAGTACTTC. Protein: CASSSVAGVYEQYF. Together with reference TRBV11-2 and TRBJ2-7, the CDR3 gives the full variable domain: EAGVAQSPRYKIIEKRQSVAFWCNPISGHATLYWYQQILGQGPKLLIQFQNNGVVDDSQLPKDRFSAERLKGVDSTLKIQPAKLEDSAVYLCASSSVAGVYEQYFGPGTRLTVT.

This clone came up once. The chain recombines TRBV28 with TRBJ2-7; D call uncertain. CDR3 length equals 16 residues. The ends were cut back, 4 bases at V and 0 bases at J, with 16 bases in the middle. CDR1 MDHEN and CDR2 SYDVKM come from the germline V gene. The CDR3 reads CASSSPSRTSSYEQYF. The CDR3 DNA is TGTGCCAGCAGTTCCCCCTCCAGGACGAGCTCCTACGAGCAGTACTTC.

The CDR3 sequence is CASSGTVQETQYF. CDR3 DNA sequence: TGTGCCAGTAGCGGGACAGTTCAAGAGACCCAGTACTTC. The genes are TRBV19 and TRBJ2-5; TRBD1 agrees at 7 bases. Looked up from germline, CDR1 is LNHDA and CDR2 is SQIVND (reference sequence). The CDR3 runs to 13 residues. V shed 6 bases and J 2 bases; nucleotides not matched to a gene: 3.

The sample holds one count of this clone. V usage is TRBV30 and J usage is TRBJ1-4; D is unclear. CDR1 is GTSNPN and CDR2 is SVGIG in the germline V gene (reference sequence). The V end lost 5 bases, the J end lost 0 bases, and 13 bases lay between the germline ends. The CDR3 loop spans 15 amino acids. CDR3 amino acids: CAWSSPQATNEKLFF. The DNA of the CDR3 is TGTGCCTGGTCGAGTCCCCAGGCAACTAATGAAAAACTGTTTTTT. Based on the CDR3 plus reference TRBV30 and TRBJ1-4, the full variable domain is SQTIHQWPATLVQPVGSPLSLECTVEGTSNPNLYWYRQAAGRGLQLLFYSVGIGQISSEVPQNLSASRPQDRQFILSSKKLLLSDSGFYLCAWSSPQATNEKLFFGSGTQLSVL.

The chain recombines TRBV29-1 with TRBJ2-1; 10 bases line up with TRBD1. Germline loops: CDR1 SQVTM, CDR2 ANQGSEA. The CDR3 contains 19 residues. Losses at the gene ends were 5 bases for V and 6 bases for J; bases not matched to a gene: 22. This CDR3 reads CSVPLGLLFGTGDSNEQFF. The CDR3 DNA sequence: TGCAGCGTTCCATTGGGCCTGCTTTTCGGGACAGGGGATTCCAATGAGCAGTTCTTC.

The chain has TRBV28 and TRBJ2-4; D ambiguous. Germline loops: CDR1 MDHEN, CDR2 SYDVKM. The V end lost 4 bases, the J end lost 0 bases, and 13 bases lay between the germline ends. The CDR3 sequence is 16 residues long. The CDR3 sequence: CASSSPSALAKNIQYF. The CDR3 coding sequence is TGTGCCAGCAGTTCCCCATCCGCCTTAGCCAAAAACATTCAGTACTTC.

V and J are TRBV30 and TRBJ2-7; TRBD2 matches 14 bases. This CDR3 contains 16 residues. V was clipped by 0 bases and J by 4 bases; unmatched bases: 5. Germline assignment: CDR1 GTSNPN and CDR2 SVGIG (reference sequence). Here the CDR3 DNA reads TGTGCCTGGAGTGTCGGGACTAGCGGGAGACTATACGAGCAGTACTTC. This translates into CAWSVGTSGRLYEQYF. The complete variable domain, with remaining parts taken from reference TRBV30 and TRBJ2-7, reads SQTIHQWPATLVQPVGSPLSLECTVEGTSNPNLYWYRQAAGRGLQLLFYSVGIGQISSEVPQNLSASRPQDRQFILSSKKLLLSDSGFYLCAWSVGTSGRLYEQYFGPGTRLTVT.

The chain couples TRBV7-2 to TRBJ2-3; 11 bases fit TRBD1. V shed 5 bases and J 3 bases; nucleotides not matched to a gene: 4. The CDR3 consists of 15 residues. CDR1 is SGHTA and CDR2 is FQGNSA in the germline V gene. This CDR3 is CASSRTGGETDTQYF. CDR3 in DNA: TGTGCCAGCAGCCGGACAGGGGGCGAAACAGATACGCAGTATTTT.

The genes are TRBV2 and TRBJ1-1; D not resolved. Germline CDR1 and CDR2: SNHLY and FYNNEI. The CDR3 is made up of 14 amino acids. Trimming pared 7 bases from V and 3 bases from J, leaving 15 bases between. The CDR3: CASTLWQQDTEAFF. CDR3 sequence (DNA): TGTGCCAGCACCCTCTGGCAGCAAGACACTGAAGCTTTCTTT.

This chain's CDR3 is CASSFRQTSNEKLFF. In DNA form, the CDR3 reads TGTGCCAGTAGTTTCCGACAGACTTCTAATGAAAAACTGTTTTTT. The chain links TRBV19 to TRBJ1-4, with D tentatively TRBD1 (5 bases). V lost 5 bases and J lost 3, with 13 bases in between. This CDR3 contains 15 residues. Germline V gene data show CDR1 as LNHDA and CDR2 as SQIVND (reference sequence).

The chain joins TRBV7-8 to TRBJ1-1; D is undetermined. CDR3 length: 14 amino acids. Looked up from germline, CDR1 is SGHVS and CDR2 is FQNEAQ. With 1 base removed from V and 1 base from J, the gap between germline ends came to 7 bases. CDR3: CASSLGHPNTEAFF. CDR3 coding DNA: TGTGCCAGCAGCTTAGGACACCCGAACACTGAAGCTTTCTTT.

The chain combines TRBV28 with TRBJ2-5, with 7 positions matching TRBD1. The end of the DNA is better explained by TRBJ2-7, so the J call may be wrong. The V gene's germline CDR1 is MDHEN and CDR2 SYDVKM. The length of the CDR3 is 15 residues. The CDR3 DNA is TGTGCCAGCAGTTTAAGGGGACAGCAAATCTACGAGCAGTACTTC. Translated, it gives CASSLRGQQIYEQYF.

V is TRBV6-5 and J is TRBJ1-1, with a possible D match to TRBD1 (5 bases). The CDR3 runs to 12 residues. Trimming removed 2 bases from V and 9 bases from J, with 10 bases in between. Germline V gene lookup returns CDR1 MNHEY and CDR2 SVGAGI. In DNA form, the CDR3 reads TGTGCCAGCAGTTACAGTGGGACGAAAGCTTTCTTT. It is translated as CASSYSGTKAFF.